This T cell receptor beta chain was identified in a study of control samples from healthy donors and cancer patients. Produced via immunoSEQ multiplex PCR; TCRdb's table is partial and in-frame only. The table lists tens of thousands of clones, roughly 87% of them singletons, with about 1.6% in the top ten. V dropped 4 bases and J dropped 5 bases, with 11 bases sitting between them. Looked up from germline, CDR1 is MNHEY and CDR2 is SVGAGI. The CDR3 has 13 amino acids. This clone turned up a few times. The TCR sequence derives from a man aged 35-49 years with colorectal cancer. The chain links TRBV6-5 to TRBJ1-1; no clear D gene. The sequencing input was PBMCs. CDR3 in DNA: TGTGCCAGCAGTTCGGGAGGGATAACTGAAGCTTTCTTT. Protein product: CASSSGGITEAFF.